This T cell receptor (beta chain) was captured in a study of T-cell reconstitution after alpha-beta-depleted transplantation in children (dated by TCRdb to about 2016). For context, the study as a whole: T-cell immune reconstitution after TCRalphabeta/CD19-depleted allogeneic hematopoietic cell transplantation in children was quantitatively tracked in the study by means of TCR repertoire profiling.

There are 15 amino acids in the CDR3, from cysteine to phenylalanine inclusive. Only CDR3 DNA is held: 45 bases, read in frame from base 1. For CDR1 and CDR2, the germline V gene lists MNHNS and SASEGT. The V end loses 2 bases and the J end loses 2 bases, and a stretch of 10 bases separates them. Interpreted using the paper, the treatment or condition label stands for: allogeneic hematopoietic cell transplantation with graft depleted of TCRalphabeta T cells and CD19 B cells. The transplant recipients were children given TCRalphabeta/CD19-depleted allogeneic hematopoietic cell grafts. On this clonotype: Its binding antigen is unknown. No per-base quality is available; no much larger clone lies one base away.

Library generation was performed with PCR. Instrument used: Illumina HiSeq 2500. TCR libraries were prepared with molecular barcoding, using unique molecular identifiers to normalize TCRbeta repertoire quantification. Clones were called with MiXCR by TCRdb after fastp trimmed the public reads at Q25, and only in-frame beta chains were retained. Every entry covers one CDR3 protein and lists the most common genes and DNA from its rows. In all, the sample holds some 450,000 distinct CDR3 sequences, and around 46% of those were seen once. Under 35% of the sample is held by the ten biggest clonotypes. Study-wide findings and limitations: Hyperexpanded clone frequencies declined over subsequent months; after one year, T-cell counts and TCRbeta diversity were mostly attributed to newly produced T cells. The apparently early alphabetaT-cell count recovery about two months after transplant was reportedly dependent on only several hundred rapidly expanded clones derived from non-depleted graft cells. In some patients, high TCRbeta diversity at day 60 was attributed to recipient T cells and intrathymic progenitors that had survived conditioning.

Here the chain combines TRBV6-1 and TRBJ1-3; the D segment could be TRBD1, given 6 matching bases. This sample comprised PBMCs, obtained before TCRalphabeta/CD19-depleted stem cell transplant. The TCR comes from a girl aged 2 to 10 with aplastic anemia, due to receive a stem cell transplant. The bases read TGTGCCAGCAGTGAAAGAGACAGGCCTGGAAACACCATATATTTT. Translated, it gives CASSERDRPGNTIYF.